The 22 T cell receptor beta chains below were found in one sample sequenced in a study of T cells after yellow fever vaccination. A single record per CDR3 protein comes from TCRdb applying MiXCR to the 5' RACE reads. The sample includes some 420,000 distinct CDR3 sequences, around a sixth of them seen just once. The sample here was PBMCs, taken before the yellow fever booster vaccination. These receptors all stem from a man between 18 and 29 years old who received the YFV17D yellow fever vaccine.

V gene TRBV18 combines with J gene TRBJ2-2, with a weak D call TRBD1 (5 bases). Looked up from germline, CDR1 is KGHSH and CDR2 is LQKENI. The CDR3 is 14 residues long. Trimming took 4 bases from V and 4 from J, leaving 10 bases between them. The CDR3 sequence is CASSLQDSTGELFF. DNA for the CDR3: TGTGCCAGCTCACTACAGGATAGCACCGGGGAGCTGTTTTTT.

A few counts support this clonotype. The V gene is TRBV5-1, the J gene TRBJ1-6; D not certain. V lost 0 bases, J lost 7 bases, and 11 bases lay in between. Germline CDR1 is SGHRS and CDR2 is YFSETQ. The length of the CDR3 is 15 residues. CDR3 nucleotide sequence: TGCGCCAGCAGCTTGGAGGGCAGCTCGAATTCACCCCTCCACTTT. Protein product: CASSLEGSSNSPLHF.

This chain links TRBV4-1 with TRBJ1-5; possible D gene TRBD1, 6 bases. The V gene lost 3 bases and the J gene lost 4 bases, with 13 bases spanning the gap. This CDR3 has 15 residues. Germline-derived CDR1 and CDR2 are MGHRA and YSYEKL. The CDR3 region has the DNA TGCGCCAGCAGCCACCTGGGAGGGGGTAATCAGCCCCAGCATTTT. Its protein product is CASSHLGGGNQPQHF.

The sample holds a few counts of this clonotype. CDR3 in amino acids: CASSFQGGVYYNSPLHF. CDR3 bases: TGTGCCAGCAGCTTCCAAGGAGGGGTTTACTATAATTCACCCCTCCACTTT. The V and J genes are TRBV5-5 and TRBJ1-6; TRBD1 might be the D (5 bases). The CDR3 consists of 17 residues. Germline V gives CDR1 SGHKS, CDR2 YYEKEE (reference sequence). V gave up 2 bases and J gave up 3 bases, with 15 bases separating them.

This clonotype was counted between two and nine times. The rearrangement joins TRBV7-2 to TRBJ2-5; D is uncertain. The V and J ends lost 4 bases and 0 bases respectively, with 9 bases between them. The CDR3 runs 14 residues. Germline CDR1 reads SGHTA; CDR2 reads FQGNSA. The CDR3, as DNA: TGTGCCAGCAGCTCGACCGCGTACCAAGAGACCCAGTACTTC. The encoded protein is CASSSTAYQETQYF.

The gene calls are TRBV3-1 and TRBJ2-1; 10 bases fit TRBD2. Germline V gene lookup returns CDR1 LGHDT and CDR2 YNNKEL (reference sequence). V was clipped by 2 bases and J by 7 bases; unmatched bases: 5. The CDR3 spans 15 residues. The CDR3, as DNA: TGTGCCAGCAGCCAAACACTAGCGGGGCAGAATGAGCAGTTCTTC. It translates to CASSQTLAGQNEQFF.

This clonotype was picked up a small number of times. The rearrangement links TRBV7-3 to TRBJ2-5; weak D call: TRBD2 (5 bases). This CDR3 has 14 residues. Germline V gene sequence: CDR1 SGHTA, CDR2 FQGTGA. Trimming took 0 bases from V and 5 from J, leaving 10 bases between them. Written as DNA, the CDR3 is TGTGCCAGCAGCTTAACCGGGAATGGGGAGACCCAGTACTTC. This encodes CASSLTGNGETQYF.

This clonotype was counted only a few times. This chain links TRBV20-1 with TRBJ1-1; 9 bases map to TRBD1. Per germline, CDR1 DFQATT and CDR2 SNEGSKA (reference sequence). This CDR3 contains 16 residues. Trimming took 6 bases from V and 1 from J; bases not matched to a gene: 12. CDR3 protein: CSARGQGRGRNTEAFF. The CDR3 nucleotides read TGCAGTGCCCGGGGACAGGGCCGTGGTAGGAACACTGAAGCTTTCTTT.

This chain connects TRBV5-6 to TRBJ2-3; D is possibly TRBD1 (6 bases). Germline V gives CDR1 SGHDT, CDR2 YYEEEE. Trimming removed 1 base at V and 1 base at J, with 10 bases between. The CDR3 runs 15 residues. CDR3 region: CASSLLQGGTDTQYF. CDR3 sequence (DNA): TGTGCCAGCAGCTTGTTACAGGGAGGCACAGATACGCAGTATTTT.

The chain recombines TRBV25-1 with TRBJ2-6; D ambiguous. CDR1 and CDR2 (germline): MGHDK, SYGVNS. V shed 4 bases and J shed 4 bases, with 2 bases lying between them. The CDR3 sequence is 12 residues long. The CDR3 DNA reads as TGTGCCAGCAGTGCCGGGGCCAACGTCCTGACTTTC. This translates into CASSAGANVLTF.

This chain connects TRBV6-2 or TRBV6-3 to TRBJ2-2; D gene uncertain. CDR3 length: 13 amino acids. Germline CDR1 MNHEY, CDR2 SVGEGT. V lost 8 bases and J lost 3, with 10 bases in between. In nucleotides, the CDR3 is TGTGCCAGCGACCCTGCGTACACCGGGGAGCTGTTTTTT. Protein product: CASDPAYTGELFF.

Only a few counts were recorded for this clonotype. J is TRBJ2-5 and V is TRBV12-3 or TRBV12-4, with TRBD1 as a possible D gene (6 bases). Trimming took 4 bases from V and 5 from J, leaving 29 bases between them. The CDR3 sequence is 19 residues long. The CDR3 sequence: CASSSGFRRSQGSWETQYF. CDR3 nucleotide sequence: TGTGCCAGCAGTTCGGGGTTTCGTAGGAGTCAGGGGTCCTGGGAGACCCAGTACTTC.

This clonotype was seen only a few times. The chain combines TRBV29-1 with TRBJ2-3, with D perhaps TRBD2 (6 bases). Germline CDR1 and CDR2: SQVTM and ANQGSEA. V was cut by 1 base and J by 2 bases, with 16 bases left in between. This CDR3 spans 16 amino acids. The CDR3 sequence is CSVEAPVSGYTDTQYF. The CDR3 nucleotides read TGCAGCGTTGAAGCCCCAGTTAGCGGATACACAGATACGCAGTATTTT.

The chain recombines TRBV7-7 with TRBJ1-4, with 10 nucleotides matching TRBD1. Germline CDR1 is SSHAT and CDR2 is FNYEAQ (reference sequence). V was pared by 5 bases and J by 6 bases, with 6 bases of the junction left unmatched. This CDR3 region has 15 residues. Written as DNA, the CDR3 is TGTGCCAGCAGCGCCGGGACAGGGGAGCATGAAAAACTGTTTTTT. It yields the protein CASSAGTGEHEKLFF.

This chain uses TRBV20-1 with TRBJ2-1; TRBD2 matches 11 bases. V was clipped by 5 bases and J by 8 bases; unmatched bases: 5. The germline CDR1 and CDR2 sequences are DFQATT and SNEGSKA (reference sequence). The CDR3 has 13 residues. The CDR3, as DNA: TGCAGTGCTTCGCTAGCGGGGGGTGATGAGCAGTTCTTC. As protein: CSASLAGGDEQFF.

The chain recombines TRBV12-3 or TRBV12-4 with TRBJ2-1, with 7 bases that match TRBD1. After removal of 10 bases from V and 6 bases from J, the junction contained 12 bases not matched to a gene. This CDR3 comprises 14 residues. CDR3 loop: CATGVGGPPNEQFF. In DNA form, the CDR3 reads TGTGCCACCGGGGTAGGGGGCCCCCCCAATGAGCAGTTCTTC.

CDR3 sequence: CASSYSISGQHYEQYF. The CDR3, as DNA: TGTGCCAGCAGTTACTCGATTTCGGGACAGCACTACGAGCAGTACTTC. V usage is TRBV6-5 and J usage is TRBJ2-7, with 7 bases identical to TRBD1. This CDR3 spans 16 amino acids. V shed 0 bases, J shed 3 bases, and the junction held 8 bases outside the gene matches. CDR1 and CDR2 (germline): MNHEY, SVGAGI.

This clonotype occurred a few times. The chain carries TRBV4-2 and TRBJ1-1; D possibly corresponds to TRBD1 (5 bases). The ends were cut back, 7 bases at V and 1 base at J, with 13 bases in the middle. CDR3 length: 14 amino acids. Germline V gene lookup returns CDR1 LGHNA and CDR2 YNFKEQ. The CDR3 DNA reads TGTGCCAGCAATCCGGCGGGGACGAACACTGAAGCTTTCTTT. Its protein is CASNPAGTNTEAFF.

This clonotype came up a few times. The chain recombines TRBV5-1 with TRBJ2-2; the D gene is possibly TRBD2 (7 bases). CDR1 is SGHRS, CDR2 YFSETQ, per germline. Trimming removed 7 bases at V and 6 bases at J, with 16 bases between. This CDR3 has 14 amino acids. The CDR3 region has the DNA TGCGCCAGCCAAGACGGGGGGCCGGCCGGGGAGCTGTTTTTT. Protein sequence: CASQDGGPAGELFF.

V is TRBV4-1 and J is TRBJ2-3; 10 bases agree with TRBD2. This CDR3 has 18 amino acids. The germline CDR1 and CDR2 sequences are MGHRA and YSYEKL. Unmatched junction bases numbered 9, after V lost 1 base and J lost 2 bases. The CDR3 here is CASSQGTAGGRITDTQYF. DNA of the CDR3: TGCGCCAGCAGCCAAGGTACAGCGGGGGGGCGGATCACAGATACGCAGTATTTT.

The chain uses TRBV30 and TRBJ2-5; D remains ambiguous. Per germline, CDR1 GTSNPN and CDR2 SVGIG (reference sequence). Trimming stripped 3 bases from V and 3 bases from J, with 11 bases between. CDR3 size: 13 residues. The CDR3 loop is CAWSASWEETQYF. The DNA for the CDR3 is TGTGCCTGGAGCGCTTCGTGGGAAGAGACCCAGTACTTC.

The chain couples TRBV4-1 to TRBJ2-7, with 8 nucleotides matching TRBD2. The CDR3 spans 14 residues. The V gene's germline CDR1 is MGHRA and CDR2 YSYEKL. V shed 6 bases and J 1 base; nucleotides not matched to a gene: 5. The DNA for the CDR3 is TGCGCCAGCAGTCCGGGACTAGGGTCCTACGAGCAGTACTTC. Translated: CASSPGLGSYEQYF.